The 31 T cell receptor beta chains in this list originate from one sample, sequenced in a study of blood T cell repertoires in COVID-19. Only in-frame clones appear in the TCRdb table, and some are missing; sequencing was by immunoSEQ multiplex PCR. The sample yields a few hundred thousand clones, about 87% seen once. The sample comprised peripheral blood. Receptor source: a woman aged 30 to 39 with COVID-19, enrolled during active disease.

V is TRBV12-3 or TRBV12-4 and J is TRBJ2-4, with TRBD1 matching over 10 bases. The CDR3 is 13 residues long. The V gene end was trimmed by 5 bases and the J gene end by 6 bases; junction bases not matched to a gene: 1. The CDR3 DNA reads TGTGCCAGCAGTCGACAGGGGGCAAACATTCAGTACTTC. The encoded protein is CASSRQGANIQYF.

The chain joins TRBV28 to TRBJ2-7; 13 bases fit TRBD2. The CDR3 spans 13 residues. Germline trimming cut 8 bases from V and 7 bases from J; bases unmatched to any gene: 5. CDR1 is MDHEN, CDR2 SYDVKM, per germline. The CDR3 DNA reads as TGTGCCAGCTCCGGACTAGCGGGAGAGGAGCAGTACTTC. The encoded protein is CASSGLAGEEQYF.

The sample holds one count of this clone. V is TRBV5-1 and J is TRBJ1-2, with D possibly matching TRBD1 (5 bases). The CDR3 contains 13 residues. Trimming took off 2 bases at V and 4 bases at J, with 9 bases between the two ends. In germline, CDR1 is SGHRS, CDR2 YFSETQ. CDR3 in DNA: TGCGCCAGCAGCTTCAGGGAAAGCTATGGCTACACCTTC. Protein product: CASSFRESYGYTF.

For the CDR3, the DNA is TGTGCCAGCAGCATAGGGACTAGCGTCACCGGGGAGCTGTTTTTT. Translating it yields CASSIGTSVTGELFF. The genes are TRBV7-3 and TRBJ2-2; the match to TRBD2 covers 10 bases. Trimming took 5 bases from V and 4 from J; bases not matched to a gene: 4. The CDR3 is made up of 15 amino acids. Germline lookup yields CDR1 SGHTA and CDR2 FQGTGA.

This clone was counted a few times. The chain employs TRBV28 and TRBJ2-1; 12 positions match TRBD2. The CDR3 runs to 19 residues. V trimming: 6 bases; J trimming: 0 bases; junction bases outside the gene matches: 12. Germline V lookup: CDR1 MDHEN, CDR2 SYDVKM. Here the CDR3 DNA reads TGTGCCAGCAGCCCAACCGGGACTAGCGGGTATAGCTCCTACAATGAGCAGTTCTTC. Encoded protein: CASSPTGTSGYSSYNEQFF. Together with reference TRBV28 and TRBJ2-1, the CDR3 gives the full variable domain: DVKVTQSSRYLVKRTGEKVFLECVQDMDHENMFWYRQDPGLGLRLIYFSYDVKMKEKGDIPEGYSVSREKKERFSLILESASTNQTSMYLCASSPTGTSGYSSYNEQFFGPGTRLTVL.

In DNA form, the CDR3 reads TGTGCCAGCATACGGGATCCTGGGGCTGAAGCTTTCTTT. Its protein is CASIRDPGAEAFF. J is TRBJ1-1 and V is TRBV27; D remains ambiguous. Looked up from germline, CDR1 is MNHEY and CDR2 is SMNVEV (reference sequence). The germline V and J ends were trimmed by 7 bases and 6 bases, with 15 bases remaining between them. CDR3 length equals 13 residues.

The J gene is TRBJ2-7, the V gene TRBV28, with D possibly matching TRBD2 (5 bases). The CDR3 spans 14 residues. The germline V gene has CDR1 MDHEN and CDR2 SYDVKM. Trimming removed 6 bases from V and 7 bases from J, with 19 bases in between. This CDR3 is CASRPGGGVGEQYF. In DNA form, the CDR3 reads TGTGCCAGCAGGCCCGGAGGAGGCGTGGGGGAGCAGTACTTC.

The chain employs TRBV10-2 and TRBJ2-1; TRBD2 matches at 13 bases. Trimming removed 6 bases from V and 3 bases from J; junction bases left unmatched: 2. The CDR3 is 15 residues long. Germline assignment: CDR1 WSHSY and CDR2 SAAADI. The CDR3 loop is CASRGLAGVYNEQFF. The CDR3 DNA is TGCGCCAGCAGAGGACTAGCGGGGGTCTACAATGAGCAGTTCTTC.

This clone was detected only once. The V call is TRBV14, the J call TRBJ1-6; D is ambiguous. The CDR3 is 15 amino acids. Trimming took off 2 bases at V and 6 bases at J, with 11 bases between the two ends. Germline V gene lookup returns CDR1 SGHDN and CDR2 FVKESK. CDR3 residues: CASSQFGGFNSPLHF. For the CDR3, the DNA is TGTGCCAGCAGCCAATTTGGCGGGTTTAATTCACCCCTCCACTTT.

By share, this clone counts as medium-sized. The rearrangement links TRBV5-1 to TRBJ2-1; TRBD1 aligns across 10 bases. The CDR3 extends over 16 amino acids. J was trimmed by 5 bases and V by 3 bases; bases with no gene match: 8. In germline, CDR1 is SGHRS, CDR2 YFSETQ. CDR3 coding DNA: TGCGCCAGCAGCTCGACCCGGGACAGGGGCGACAATGAGCAGTTCTTC. As protein: CASSSTRDRGDNEQFF.

The CDR3 DNA reads TGTGCCAGCAGCATGACTAGCGGGAGCACAGATACGCAGTATTTT. This sequence encodes CASSMTSGSTDTQYF. This chain links TRBV21-1 with TRBJ2-3; no DNA check was done on the table's D call, TRBD2. TRBV21-1 is an annotated pseudogene. There are 15 residues in the CDR3.

This clone is a singleton in its sample. The chain carries TRBV11-2 and TRBJ2-7; D possibly corresponds to TRBD2 (6 bases). The CDR3 is 15 residues long. Germline loops: CDR1 SGHAT, CDR2 FQNNGV. Trimming took 1 base from V and 0 from J, leaving 10 bases between them. The CDR3 spells CASSLVAGSSYEQYF. In DNA form, the CDR3 reads TGTGCCAGCAGCTTAGTTGCGGGGAGCTCCTACGAGCAGTACTTC.

V gene TRBV28 combines with J gene TRBJ1-2, with TRBD1 matching 9 bases. Germline loops: CDR1 MDHEN, CDR2 SYDVKM. V was clipped by 8 bases and J by 8 bases; unmatched bases: 12. The CDR3 totals 14 residues. The CDR3 spells CASLVGTGIDGYTF. The CDR3 coding sequence is TGTGCCAGCTTGGTGGGGACAGGGATTGACGGCTACACCTTC.

V gene TRBV9 combines with J gene TRBJ2-2; 8 positions agree with TRBD2. From germline, CDR1 is SGDLS and CDR2 YYNGEE. Trimming removed 3 bases from V and 2 bases from J; junction bases left unmatched: 6. The CDR3 contains 16 residues. CDR3 DNA sequence: TGTGCCAGCAGCGAGCGACTAGCGACTAACACCGGGGAGCTGTTTTTT. It encodes CASSERLATNTGELFF.

There are a few counts of this clone. This chain links TRBV28 with TRBJ1-5; D is possibly TRBD1 (5 bases). The CDR3 sequence is 13 residues long. With 7 bases removed from V and 1 base from J, the gap between germline ends came to 8 bases. Looked up from germline, CDR1 is MDHEN and CDR2 is SYDVKM. CDR3 protein: CASNRQSNQPQHF. CDR3 DNA: TGTGCCAGCAACCGACAGAGCAATCAGCCCCAGCATTTT.

V is TRBV9 and J is TRBJ2-5, with 8 bases aligning to TRBD1. The junction had 10 bases not matched to a gene; V was cut back by 4 bases and J by 5 bases. This CDR3 contains 15 residues. Germline lookup yields CDR1 SGDLS and CDR2 YYNGEE. The CDR3 DNA is TGTGCCAGCAGCCTTCGGACAGGGTCGGGTGAGACCCAGTACTTC. This gives the protein CASSLRTGSGETQYF.

V is TRBV2 and J is TRBJ2-7, with D possibly matching TRBD1 (6 bases). V shed 4 bases and J shed 1 base, with 11 bases lying between them. Germline V lookup: CDR1 SNHLY, CDR2 FYNNEI. The CDR3 has 14 amino acids. This CDR3 reads CASSAAGDSYEQYF. The CDR3 region has the DNA TGTGCCAGCAGTGCGGCAGGGGATTCCTACGAGCAGTACTTC. Together with reference TRBV2 and TRBJ2-7, the CDR3 gives the full variable domain: EPEVTQTPSHQVTQMGQEVILRCVPISNHLYFYWYRQILGQKVEFLVSFYNNEISEKSEIFDDQFSVERPDGSNFTLKIRSTKLEDSAMYFCASSAAGDSYEQYFGPGTRLTVT.

The CDR3 region has the DNA TGTGCCTGGAGCCAGGGGGTGGACCAGCCCCAGCATTTT. This encodes CAWSQGVDQPQHF. The genes are TRBV30 and TRBJ1-5; 7 bases match TRBD1. Germline V gene sequence: CDR1 GTSNPN, CDR2 SVGIG (reference sequence). V shed 3 bases, J shed 7 bases, and the junction held 6 bases outside the gene matches. The CDR3 length is 13 residues.

About this clone: This specimen includes other DNA sequences encoding the same CDR3. The genes are TRBV7-2 and TRBJ2-3; TRBD2 matches at 7 bases. Germline CDR1 SGHTA, CDR2 FQGNSA. The V gene end was trimmed by 2 bases and the J gene end by 3 bases; junction bases not matched to a gene: 5. The length of the CDR3 is 15 residues. CDR3 nucleotides: TGTGCCAGCAGCTTATCGGGAGCGGGAACAGATACGCAGTATTTT. Protein product: CASSLSGAGTDTQYF.

The J gene is TRBJ1-6, the V gene TRBV30; 7 positions agree with TRBD1. The germline V gene has CDR1 GTSNPN and CDR2 SVGIG (reference sequence). Trimming at V came to 5 bases and at J to 9 bases, leaving 7 bases not matched to a gene. The CDR3 length is 13 residues. CDR3 region: CAWGQAGSSPLHF. The CDR3 DNA reads TGTGCCTGGGGACAGGCGGGGAGTTCACCCCTCCACTTT.

This clone was found a few times. The V gene is TRBV7-3, the J gene TRBJ2-4; perhaps TRBD2 as D (6 bases). Per the germline V gene, CDR1 is SGHTA and CDR2 is FQGTGA. The length of the CDR3 is 14 residues. Trimming removed 4 bases from V and 9 bases from J, with 16 bases in between. The DNA for the CDR3 is TGTGCCAGCAGCTCCGTGGGTGGGGGAGGCATTCAGTACTTC. It specifies CASSSVGGGGIQYF.

V is TRBV29-1 and J is TRBJ1-3, with TRBD1 matching 7 bases. The CDR3 sequence is 14 residues long. Trimming took 3 bases from V and 3 from J; bases not matched to a gene: 5. Germline CDR1 and CDR2: SQVTM and ANQGSEA. Here the CDR3 reads CSVEEGAGGNTIYF. The DNA for the CDR3 is TGCAGCGTTGAGGAGGGGGCCGGTGGAAACACCATATATTTT.

The chain couples TRBV11-2 to TRBJ2-2; D is perhaps TRBD1 (5 bases). Trimming stripped 0 bases from V and 2 bases from J, with 13 bases between. CDR3 length equals 17 residues. Germline loops: CDR1 SGHAT, CDR2 FQNNGV. CDR3 sequence (DNA): TGTGCCAGCAGCTTAGACAGGGCAGGCCCCAACACCGGGGAGCTGTTTTTT. Amino acid sequence: CASSLDRAGPNTGELFF.

This clone has a handful of counts. DNA for the CDR3: TGTGCCAGCAGGGGACAGGGCAACACTGAAGCTTTCTTT. As protein: CASRGQGNTEAFF. The chain is built from TRBV28 and TRBJ1-1; 9 bases are a match to TRBD1. CDR3 length: 13 amino acids. The V and J ends lost 6 bases and 2 bases, in that order; junction bases with no gene match: 1. Germline V lookup: CDR1 MDHEN, CDR2 SYDVKM.

The rearrangement uses TRBV7-8 and TRBJ1-2, with TRBD1 matching over 7 bases. The CDR3 totals 15 residues. J gave up 2 bases and V 5 bases, and 8 bases lay outside the gene matches. CDR1 is SGHVS and CDR2 is FQNEAQ in the germline V gene. The CDR3: CASSNAGGRNYGYTF. DNA for the CDR3: TGTGCCAGCAGCAACGCAGGGGGACGAAACTATGGCTACACCTTC.

The chain uses TRBV5-1 and TRBJ2-1, with D possibly TRBD2 on 6 matching bases. Germline V lookup: CDR1 SGHRS, CDR2 YFSETQ. The CDR3 is 15 residues long. V lost 4 bases and J 4 bases, leaving 15 bases between the germline ends. The CDR3 nucleotides read TGCGCCAGCAGCATTTCGGCTAGCGCTTACAATGAGCAGTTCTTC. Amino acids: CASSISASAYNEQFF.

The gene calls are TRBV11-2 and TRBJ2-1, with 9 bases identical to TRBD1. V dropped 5 bases and J dropped 9; count of bases not matched to a gene: 2. This CDR3 region has 12 residues. Germline values: CDR1 SGHAT, CDR2 FQNNGV. CDR3 nucleotides: TGTGCCAGCAGCCCACAGGGGGCTGAGCAGTTCTTC. Residues: CASSPQGAEQFF.

The gene calls are TRBV30 and TRBJ1-3, with TRBD1 matching over 10 bases. Germline V gene sequence: CDR1 GTSNPN, CDR2 SVGIG (reference sequence). The CDR3 has 13 amino acids. Trimming at V came to 4 bases and at J to 7 bases, leaving 4 bases not matched to a gene. DNA for the CDR3: TGTGCCTGGAACCGGGGACAGGGGAACACCATATATTTT. It translates to CAWNRGQGNTIYF.

V gene TRBV10-3 combines with J gene TRBJ1-2; 7 bases line up with TRBD1. Per germline, CDR1 ENHRY and CDR2 SYGVKD. Trimming cost V 4 bases and J 5 bases; bases outside gene matches: 4. The CDR3 spans 13 residues. The CDR3 coding sequence is TGTGCCATCAGTGCCGGGACAGCTTATGGCTACACCTTC. Residues: CAISAGTAYGYTF.

The V and J genes are TRBV6-2 or TRBV6-3 and TRBJ2-7; 7 bases line up with TRBD2. The CDR3 extends over 15 amino acids. The V segment lost 0 bases and the J segment 4 bases; nucleotides outside the gene matches: 6. Germline CDR1 is MNHEY and CDR2 is SVGEGT. CDR3 protein: CASSYSGPSGYEQYF. The CDR3 bases are TGTGCCAGCAGTTACTCAGGTCCTAGCGGATACGAGCAGTACTTC.

The chain has TRBV24-1 and TRBJ2-7; 9 bases fit TRBD2. CDR1 and CDR2 from the germline V gene are KGHDR and SFDVKD. The CDR3 runs to 14 residues. V dropped 5 bases and J dropped 5; count of bases not matched to a gene: 6. The CDR3 region has the DNA TGTGCCACCAGTGTTGCGGGAGGGCAAGACGAGCAGTACTTC. Translation gives CATSVAGGQDEQYF.